This T cell receptor beta chain originates from a study of blood T cell repertoires in COVID-19. Study-wide context: Samples came from the United States, Italy and Spain, spanning acute and convalescent COVID-19. From T cells, B-cell-depleted T cells, or PBMCs came the material, which was cDNA or gDNA.

Self-reported history from a screening survey and questionnaire set each donor's cohort. As processed by the authors: Amplified reference gene primers provided the basis for estimating nucleated cell counts. TCRdb's table, derived via immunoSEQ multiplex PCR, lists solely in-frame clones and lacks some. V and J calls plus clone size are reproduced from that table; the DNA served to infer D and trimming. The table shows approximately 280,000 clones, with roughly 80% occurring only once. The length of the CDR3 is 15 residues. Looked up from germline, CDR1 is LGHDT and CDR2 is YNNKEL (reference sequence). V lost 1 base to trimming and J lost 5 bases, with 9 bases between them.

The specimen was PBMCs or T cells enriched from blood (not recorded which). The rearrangement links TRBV3-1 (or the pseudogene TRBV3-2) to TRBJ1-6; a possible D gene is TRBD1 (6 bases). The origin of this receptor is a middle-aged man who had been exposed to COVID-19. The CDR3 here is CASSQGWTDNSPLHF. CDR3 nucleotides: TGTGCCAGCAGCCAAGGATGGACAGATAATTCACCCCTCCACTTT.